This T cell receptor (beta chain) was observed in a study of blood T cell repertoires in COVID-19. In the study overall: T cells, B-cell-depleted T cells, or PBMCs provided the cDNA or gDNA that served as material.

The V gene end was trimmed by 6 bases and the J gene end by 3 bases; junction bases not matched to a gene: 8. CDR3 length: 17 residues. Germline V gene data show CDR1 as MDHEN and CDR2 as SYDVKM. Original processing methods: The assay estimated nucleated cells by amplifying reference gene primers. Produced via immunoSEQ multiplex PCR; TCRdb's table is partial and in-frame only. From that table come the V and J calls and clone size; the DNA was used to work out D and trimming. The table records 200,000 or so clones, about 88% of them present only once. This clone turned up a few times. The sample comprised peripheral blood. This chain uses TRBV28 with TRBJ2-3; the match to TRBD2 covers 14 bases. This TCR came from a woman in her forties who had recovered from COVID-19. CDR3 sequence reads: CASSHGTSGRGTDTQYF. CDR3 coding DNA: TGTGCCAGCAGCCACGGGACTAGCGGGAGAGGGACAGATACGCAGTATTTT.